The 26 T cell receptor beta chains given below trace back to one sample, sequenced in a study of blood T cell repertoires in COVID-19. The table came from immunoSEQ multiplex PCR; TCRdb's copy has only in-frame clones and leaves some out. The data contain under 300,000 clones, roughly 85% of them singletons. Sequences were obtained from peripheral blood. These TCRs come from a man aged 55 to 69 who had recovered from COVID-19.

The chain combines TRBV5-6 with TRBJ1-5; tentative D call: TRBD1 (6 bases). Germline V lookup: CDR1 SGHDT, CDR2 YYEEEE. The V end lost 2 bases, the J end lost 2 bases, and 11 bases lay between the germline ends. The CDR3 has 15 amino acids. CDR3 loop: CASSLSGARNQPQHF. CDR3 nucleotide sequence: TGTGCCAGCAGCTTATCAGGGGCGCGCAATCAGCCCCAGCATTTT. Complete variable domain (other parts from reference TRBV5-6 and TRBJ1-5): DAGVTQSPTHLIKTRGQQVTLRCSPKSGHDTVSWYQQALGQGPQFIFQYYEEEERQRGNFPDRFSGHQFPNYSSELNVNALLLGDSALYLCASSLSGARNQPQHFGDGTRLSIL.

This clone was seen a few times. J is TRBJ2-7 and V is TRBV29-1, with D possibly matching TRBD1 (7 bases). Deletions cut 7 bases from V and 6 bases from J, with 13 bases between. Germline CDR1 reads SQVTM; CDR2 reads ANQGSEA. The CDR3 totals 11 residues. The chain's CDR3 is CSAGGQSEQYF. CDR3 bases: TGCAGCGCCGGGGGACAGAGCGAGCAGTACTTC.

As DNA, the CDR3 is TGTGCCAGCAGTGACTGGGCAGCTCAGGTCCCAGATACGCAGTATTTT. It codes for CASSDWAAQVPDTQYF. The chain couples TRBV6-4 to TRBJ2-3, with D uncertain. The CDR3 covers 16 residues. Germline lookup yields CDR1 MRHNA and CDR2 SNTAGT. V was pared by 1 base and J by 4 bases, with 15 bases between.

The gene calls are TRBV7-6 and TRBJ2-4; D possibly corresponds to TRBD2 (5 bases). Germline lookup yields CDR1 SGHVS and CDR2 FNYEAQ. The CDR3 totals 15 residues. V shed 1 base and J shed 0 bases, with 7 bases lying between them. The DNA of the CDR3 is TGTGCCAGCAGCTTAGGAGGGCTAGCCAAAAACATTCAGTACTTC. This translates into CASSLGGLAKNIQYF.

This chain joins TRBV5-4 and TRBJ2-7, with TRBD1 as a possible D gene (6 bases). The CDR3 is made up of 17 amino acids. V was pared by 0 bases and J by 0 bases, with 16 bases between. Germline V CDR1 and CDR2: SGHNT, YYREEE (reference sequence). CDR3 bases: TGTGCCAGCAGCTTGGCCGGGTGGGGGCAGAGCTCCTACGAGCAGTACTTC. It specifies CASSLAGWGQSSYEQYF.

As DNA, the CDR3 is TGCAGCGCGCAGGATGGCTATCAAGAGACCCAGTACTTC. Translation: CSAQDGYQETQYF. The chain recombines TRBV29-1 with TRBJ2-5; D is unclear. The V end lost 7 bases, the J end lost 2 bases, and 14 bases lay between the germline ends. The V gene's germline CDR1 is SQVTM and CDR2 ANQGSEA. This CDR3 comprises 13 residues.

This CDR3 reads CASSPTGIDRELFF. CDR3 DNA sequence: TGTGCCAGCAGCCCTACAGGGATCGACCGGGAGCTGTTTTTT. The V gene is TRBV14, the J gene TRBJ2-2; D is perhaps TRBD1 (6 bases). Germline CDR1 and CDR2: SGHDN and FVKESK. The CDR3 is 14 amino acids. Trimming took off 4 bases at V and 9 bases at J, with 15 bases between the two ends. Full variable domain (remainder filled in from reference TRBV14 and TRBJ2-2): EAGVTQFPSHSVIEKGQTVTLRCDPISGHDNLYWYRRVMGKEIKFLLHFVKESKQDESGMPNNRFLAERTGGTYSTLKVQPAELEDSGVYFCASSPTGIDRELFFGEGSRLTVL.

The chain is built from TRBV27 and TRBJ2-5; D is unresolved. The germline V gene has CDR1 MNHEY and CDR2 SMNVEV (reference sequence). This CDR3 spans 11 amino acids. V was pared by 5 bases and J by 4 bases, with 5 bases between. CDR3 nucleotide sequence: TGTGCCAGCAGTCACTTAGAGACCCAGTACTTC. This translates into CASSHLETQYF.

Remarks on this clone: Other nucleotide sequences from this sample produce the same CDR3. The chain's CDR3 is CASSLTSGSYNEQFF. In DNA form, the CDR3 reads TGTGCCAGCAGCCTTACTAGCGGGTCCTACAATGAGCAGTTCTTC. The rearrangement links TRBV11-2 to TRBJ2-1, with 9 bases lining up with TRBD2. This CDR3 comprises 15 residues. Germline assignment: CDR1 SGHAT and CDR2 FQNNGV. V dropped 5 bases and J dropped 1; count of bases not matched to a gene: 3.

CDR3 sequence reads: CASSLSPSGTSGINNEQFF. The CDR3 bases are TGCGCCAGCAGCTTGTCTCCTTCCGGGACTAGCGGGATCAACAATGAGCAGTTCTTC. This chain uses TRBV5-1 with TRBJ2-1, with TRBD2 matching 13 bases. The CDR3 contains 19 residues. V was pared by 1 base and J by 5 bases, with 12 bases of the junction left unmatched. Germline CDR1 reads SGHRS; CDR2 reads YFSETQ.

The V gene is TRBV18, the J gene TRBJ1-5; 9 bases map to TRBD1. The CDR3 covers 15 residues. Germline values: CDR1 KGHSH, CDR2 LQKENI. J lost 4 bases, V lost 6 bases, and 7 bases had no gene match. The CDR3 DNA is TGTGCCAGCTCCTGGGGACAGGGTGAAAATCAGCCCCAGCATTTT. Translating it yields CASSWGQGENQPQHF.

The count of this clone is one. This chain uses TRBV12-3 or TRBV12-4 with TRBJ2-7; the D gene is possibly TRBD1 (6 bases). This CDR3 region has 12 residues. Trimming cost V 6 bases and J 3 bases, with 9 bases left between them. CDR3 in amino acids: CASRLQGYEQYF. In nucleotides, the CDR3 is TGTGCCAGCAGGCTACAGGGCTACGAGCAGTACTTC.

In nucleotides, the CDR3 is TGTGCCAGCAGCTTAATAAGGGGCGAACGGGCCGAGCAGTACTTC. Protein: CASSLIRGERAEQYF. V and J are TRBV7-9 and TRBJ2-7; D might be TRBD1 (5 bases). V gave up 2 bases and J gave up 6 bases, with 17 bases separating them. In germline, CDR1 is SEHNR, CDR2 FQNEAQ (reference sequence). There are 15 residues in the CDR3.

The V gene is TRBV7-2, the J gene TRBJ2-1; 13 bases map to TRBD2. V trimming: 5 bases; J trimming: 12 bases; junction bases outside the gene matches: 7. CDR3 length: 14 amino acids. CDR1 is SGHTA, CDR2 FQGNSA, per germline. CDR3 amino acids: CASSLGLAGEGQFF. The CDR3 DNA reads as TGTGCCAGCAGCCTCGGACTAGCGGGAGAGGGGCAGTTCTTC.

Points on this clone: A junction boundary mismatches the germline segment, possibly from a read error. The rearrangement links TRBV5-6 to TRBJ2-1; D not resolved. The germline CDR1 and CDR2 sequences are SGHDT and YYEEEE. CDR3 length: 15 residues. Here the CDR3 reads CASSFALSPRDDQFF. In nucleotides, the CDR3 is TGTGCCAGCAGCTTCGCTCTGTCCCCTCGAGATGATCAGTTCTTC. The full variable domain, completed using reference TRBV5-6 and TRBJ2-1, is DAGVTQSPTHLIKTRGQQVTLRCSPKSGHDTVSWYQQALGQGPQFIFQYYEEEERQRGNFPDRFSGHQFPNYSSELNVNALLLGDSALYLCASSFALSPRDDQFFGPGTRLTVL.

The chain recombines TRBV28 with TRBJ1-5; 9 positions match TRBD1. Trimming cost V 6 bases and J 4 bases; bases outside gene matches: 7. Germline-derived CDR1 and CDR2 are MDHEN and SYDVKM. The CDR3 has 15 residues. The CDR3 bases are TGTGCCAGCAGGCCACAGGGGGCTCCGAATCAGCCCCAGCATTTT. Protein product: CASRPQGAPNQPQHF.

This chain connects TRBV25-1 to TRBJ2-7; D is possibly TRBD1 (5 bases). The V and J ends lost 6 bases and 1 base respectively, with 22 bases between them. Per the germline V gene, CDR1 is MGHDK and CDR2 is SYGVNS. There are 17 residues in the CDR3. Written as DNA, the CDR3 is TGTGCCAGCAGCGATGGCTCATGGGGCAGGGAATCCTACGAGCAGTACTTC. Encoded protein: CASSDGSWGRESYEQYF.

This chain links TRBV28 with TRBJ1-4; tentatively, D is TRBD1 (5 bases). The CDR3 sequence is 15 residues long. With 6 bases removed from V and 7 bases from J, the gap between germline ends came to 18 bases. Germline V gene sequence: CDR1 MDHEN, CDR2 SYDVKM. CDR3 sequence reads: CASRSAGGGFEKLFF. The CDR3 nucleotides read TGTGCCAGCAGGTCTGCGGGGGGAGGATTTGAAAAACTGTTTTTT.

The V call is TRBV6-5, the J call TRBJ2-3; D gene ambiguous. This CDR3 contains 15 residues. V was pared by 4 bases and J by 2 bases, with 13 bases between. Per germline, CDR1 MNHEY and CDR2 SVGAGI. The CDR3 nucleotides read TGTGCCAGCAGTTCGTCGACTTTTCCCACAGATACGCAGTATTTT. Translation gives CASSSSTFPTDTQYF.

The chain couples TRBV5-1 to TRBJ2-1, with 7 bases aligning to TRBD1. V lost 4 bases and J lost 8; bases outside the gene matches: 9. Germline V gene lookup returns CDR1 SGHRS and CDR2 YFSETQ. This CDR3 is 14 amino acids long. CDR3 loop: CASSTSTGWDEQFF. As DNA, the CDR3 is TGCGCCAGCAGCACCTCGACAGGGTGGGATGAGCAGTTCTTC.

As regards this clone: This sequence may be a read error, since a much larger clone differs from it by one base. V usage is TRBV12-3 or TRBV12-4 and J usage is TRBJ1-6; possible D gene TRBD1, 5 bases. Trimming pared 6 bases from V and 4 bases from J, leaving 7 bases between. The CDR3 covers 13 residues. The CDR3 nucleotides are TGTGCCAGCAGGACAGCATATAATTCACCCCTCCACTTT. It codes for CASRTAYNSPLHF.

The chain employs TRBV6-1 and TRBJ2-5; 8 bases agree with TRBD2. From germline, CDR1 is MNHNS and CDR2 SASEGT. The V gene end was trimmed by 2 bases and the J gene end by 2 bases; junction bases not matched to a gene: 4. The CDR3 loop spans 15 amino acids. In DNA, the CDR3 is TGTGCCAGCAGTGAACTCACTAGCGGTCAAGAGACCCAGTACTTC. The encoded protein is CASSELTSGQETQYF.

The chain uses TRBV4-1 and TRBJ2-6; D possibly corresponds to TRBD2 (6 bases). Deletions cut 3 bases from V and 0 bases from J, with 15 bases between. CDR1 is MGHRA and CDR2 is YSYEKL in the germline V gene. The CDR3 runs 18 residues. In DNA, the CDR3 is TGCGCCAGCAGCCATTTAATGGCGGGACCCTCTGGGGCCAACGTCCTGACTTTC. Encoded protein: CASSHLMAGPSGANVLTF.

This rearrangement joins TRBV2 to TRBJ2-2, with TRBD1 matching over 9 bases. CDR3 size: 13 residues. Germline assignment: CDR1 SNHLY and CDR2 FYNNEI. With 10 bases clipped from V and 6 bases from J, the junction kept 6 bases outside the gene matches. The CDR3: CATTGGEAGELFF. CDR3 DNA sequence: TGTGCCACTACAGGGGGCGAGGCCGGGGAGCTGTTTTTT.

This rearrangement joins TRBV5-4 to TRBJ2-3, with TRBD1 matching over 12 bases. The junction had 4 bases not matched to a gene; V was cut back by 3 bases and J by 5 bases. The CDR3 covers 15 residues. CDR1 is SGHNT and CDR2 is YYREEE in the germline V gene (reference sequence). The DNA for the CDR3 is TGTGCCAGCAGCTCCGGGACAGGGGGCCAAGATACGCAGTATTTT. Translation: CASSSGTGGQDTQYF.

This clone appeared a few times. V gene TRBV7-8 combines with J gene TRBJ2-3; TRBD1 might be the D (5 bases). V dropped 5 bases and J dropped 5 bases, with 8 bases sitting between them. Germline V gene lookup returns CDR1 SGHVS and CDR2 FQNEAQ. This CDR3 has 12 amino acids. The CDR3 DNA reads as TGTGCCAGCAGCGTAACAGGAGATACGCAGTATTTT. This sequence encodes CASSVTGDTQYF.